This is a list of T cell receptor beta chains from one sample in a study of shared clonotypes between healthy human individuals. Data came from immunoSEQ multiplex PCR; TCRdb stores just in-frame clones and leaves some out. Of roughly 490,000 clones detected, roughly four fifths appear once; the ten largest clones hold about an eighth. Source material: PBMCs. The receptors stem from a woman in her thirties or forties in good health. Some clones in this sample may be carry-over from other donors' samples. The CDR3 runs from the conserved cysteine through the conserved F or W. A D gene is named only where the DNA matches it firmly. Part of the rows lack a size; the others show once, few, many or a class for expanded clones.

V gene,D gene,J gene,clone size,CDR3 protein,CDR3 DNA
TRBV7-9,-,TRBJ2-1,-,CASSLNTGSYNEQFF,TGTGCCAGCAGCTTAAATACGGGCTCCTACAATGAGCAGTTCTTC
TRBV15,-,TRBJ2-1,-,CATSKRLVDEQFF,TGTGCCACCAGCAAAAGACTAGTCGATGAGCAGTTCTTC
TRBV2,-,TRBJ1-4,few,CASREGTDRNEKLFF,TGTGCCAGCAGGGAGGGGACGGATCGGAATGAAAAACTGTTTTTT
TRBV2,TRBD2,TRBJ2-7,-,CASTLLGGTSGAISYEQYF,TGTGCCAGCACCCTCTTGGGGGGGACTAGCGGGGCCATCTCCTACGAGCAGTACTTC
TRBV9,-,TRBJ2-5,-,CASSVAGRETQYF,TGTGCCAGCAGCGTAGCTGGGCGAGAGACCCAGTACTTC
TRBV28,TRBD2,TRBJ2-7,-,CASSPATSGRYEQYF,TGTGCCAGCAGTCCGGCGACTAGCGGGAGATACGAGCAGTACTTC
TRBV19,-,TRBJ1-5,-,CASSLQGGQPQHF,TGTGCCAGTAGCCTACAGGGCGGGCAGCCCCAGCATTTT
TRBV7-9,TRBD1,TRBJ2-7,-,CASKRSTGGYEQYF,TGTGCCAGCAAGAGATCGACAGGGGGTTACGAGCAGTACTTC
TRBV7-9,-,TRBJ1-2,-,CASSSSMTGIYGYTF,TGTGCCAGCAGCTCCTCGATGACTGGGATCTATGGCTACACCTTC
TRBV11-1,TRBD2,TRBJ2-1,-,CASSFLAGAYNEQFF,TGTGCCAGCAGCTTTTTAGCGGGAGCTTACAATGAGCAGTTCTTC
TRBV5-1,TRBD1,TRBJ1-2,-,CASSLALAGGPIGYTF,TGCGCCAGCAGCTTGGCCCTGGCAGGGGGGCCTATAGGCTACACCTTC
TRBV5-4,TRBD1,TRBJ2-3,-,CASTGTGADTQYF,TGTGCCAGCACTGGGACAGGTGCAGATACGCAGTATTTT
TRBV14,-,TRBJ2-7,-,CASSQDPSRAYEQYF,TGTGCCAGCAGCCAAGACCCCTCCCGGGCCTACGAGCAGTACTTC
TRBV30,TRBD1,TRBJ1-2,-,CAWSEQGNLWGYTF,TGTGCCTGGAGTGAACAGGGGAACCTTTGGGGCTACACCTTC